Included here is one TCR beta chain sequence, with context. Germline and junction disagree at one end, which may indicate a read error. This sample was included in a study of prognosis after radiotherapy for stage I lung cancer. Two-round multiplex PCR, the amplification method, yielded TCR beta CDR3 from genomic DNA. With primers specific to each TRBV and TRBJ gene, the first-round PCR was performed. TCRdb re-called the multiplex PCR reads through MiXCR, storing one row per CDR3 protein. The sample lists 9,500 to 15,000 distinct CDR3 sequences, roughly 50% occurring once. The CDR3 has 14 residues. Germline V gene sequence: CDR1 LNHNV, CDR2 YYDKDF (reference sequence).

The clonotype comes from a donor over 45 with non-small cell lung cancer. The input for sequencing was PBMCs, taken before or after stereotactic body radiation therapy (not recorded which). This chain uses TRBV15 with TRBJ1-2; TRBD1 is a possible D gene (5 bases). Here the CDR3 reads CATSRGKGEDGYNF. The CDR3 DNA is TGTGCCACCAGCAGAGGGAAAGGGGAGGATGGCTACAACTTC.